This TCR beta chain was recorded in a study of T cell responses to AZD1222 COVID-19 vaccine. Study-level background: Second-dose intervals of approximately 4 or approximately 12 weeks were pooled.

As to this clone: The antigen is unknown.

Whole-study results and caveats: Researchers report vaccine-associated CD4 TCRs spanning spike, with dominance at 160-218 and 743-854. Spike-specific TCR repertoires showed rising breadth and depth after two AZD1222 doses. White British donors predominated, females outnumbered males, and clonal diversity was possibly underestimated.

Clones were read by immunoSEQ multiplex PCR, and TCRdb kept only the in-frame ones, dropping some. The sample contains around 69,000 clones, 65% to 85% of which appear only once. The CDR3 extends over 15 amino acids. Germline CDR1 is PRHDT and CDR2 is FYEKMQ (reference sequence). Trimming took 0 bases from V and 7 from J, leaving 16 bases between them. The TCR comes from an adult in good health. The specimen comprised peripheral blood, sampled on day 0 of AZD1222 vaccination. The rearrangement joins TRBV13 to TRBJ2-7; D possibly corresponds to TRBD2 (6 bases). This CDR3 reads CASSLGLSQAGEQYF. The DNA of the CDR3 is TGTGCCAGCAGCTTAGGCCTTAGCCAGGCGGGGGAGCAGTACTTC.